Listed here are 27 T cell receptor beta chains from one sample, sequenced in a study of blood T cell repertoires in COVID-19 (dated by TCRdb to about 2020). The receptor library was made with the immunoSEQ multiplex PCR assay. TCRdb's version of the immuneACCESS table is confined to in-frame rearrangements and falls short of the full clone set. An unresolved V gene accounts for under half of the shortfall where checked; the remainder is of unknown origin. Counted in this sample were approximately 230,000 clones; approximately 79% of them appeared once. Together, the top ten hold 4% of the sample. Sequenced sample: peripheral blood. The receptors were sampled from a woman in her thirties or forties with active or convalescent COVID-19.

This clone was observed once. V is TRBV7-2 and J is TRBJ1-3, with D maybe TRBD1 (5 bases). The CDR3 consists of 16 residues. V dropped 5 bases and J dropped 0 bases, with 14 bases sitting between them. Germline CDR1 is SGHTA and CDR2 is FQGNSA. CDR3 in DNA: TGTGCCAGCAGCGACTCCGGGACTACCTCTGGAAACACCATATATTTT. This sequence encodes CASSDSGTTSGNTIYF.

In this sample, this clone turned up once. The rearrangement joins TRBV5-8 to TRBJ1-6, with a weak D call TRBD1 (5 bases). Trimming pared 6 bases from V and 7 bases from J, leaving 14 bases between. CDR3 size: 14 residues. Germline V lookup: CDR1 SGHTS, CDR2 YDEGEE. Here the CDR3 DNA reads TGTGCCAGCACCTCGGGGGGGTTGAATTCACCCCTCCACTTT. Amino acids: CASTSGGLNSPLHF.

This clone was seen a single time. The chain links TRBV2 to TRBJ1-6; D uncertain. With 1 base removed from V and 10 bases from J, the gap between germline ends came to 14 bases. Germline V gene sequence: CDR1 SNHLY, CDR2 FYNNEI. CDR3 size: 15 residues. The CDR3 spells CASSEDGRAGSPLHF. Written as DNA, the CDR3 is TGTGCCAGCAGTGAAGATGGTAGGGCGGGCTCACCCCTCCACTTT.

The chain joins TRBV19 to TRBJ2-3, with 7 positions matching TRBD1. Germline V gives CDR1 LNHDA, CDR2 SQIVND (reference sequence). This CDR3 has 15 amino acids. The trim removed 4 bases at V and 4 bases at J, leaving 8 bases unmatched. CDR3 in amino acids: CASSRYRGGADTQYF. The CDR3 nucleotides are TGTGCCAGTAGTAGATACAGGGGTGGGGCAGATACGCAGTATTTT.

This chain joins TRBV15 and TRBJ2-1; TRBD2 aligns across 7 bases. CDR1 LNHNV and CDR2 YYDKDF come from the germline V gene (reference sequence). The CDR3 has 16 amino acids. Germline trimming cut 3 bases from V and 0 bases from J; bases unmatched to any gene: 5. The CDR3 bases are TGTGCCACCAGCAGGGGAGCGGGGAGCTCCTACAATGAGCAGTTCTTC. Translation gives CATSRGAGSSYNEQFF.

The rearrangement joins TRBV29-1 to TRBJ2-3; the match to TRBD2 covers 9 bases. Trimming cost V 6 bases and J 5 bases; bases outside gene matches: 9. The CDR3 is 14 residues long. The germline gives CDR1 SQVTM, CDR2 ANQGSEA. CDR3 nucleotides: TGCAGCGTGGCCCCTCTAGCGGGGAAAGATACGCAGTATTTT. Its protein product is CSVAPLAGKDTQYF.

This chain uses TRBV27 with TRBJ2-2, with 8 nucleotides matching TRBD2. This CDR3 is 18 amino acids long. V lost 6 bases to trimming and J lost 5 bases; unmatched junction nucleotides: 17. Germline CDR1 and CDR2: MNHEY and SMNVEV (reference sequence). CDR3 residues: CASSPRPAAGGLTGELFF. CDR3 DNA: TGTGCCAGCAGCCCCCGGCCGGCTGCGGGGGGTTTGACCGGGGAGCTGTTTTTT.

This clone occurred a few times. This chain joins TRBV11-2 and TRBJ2-3; a possible D gene is TRBD2 (7 bases). The ends were cut back, 3 bases at V and 4 bases at J, with 11 bases in the middle. Germline V gene data show CDR1 as SGHAT and CDR2 as FQNNGV. This CDR3 has 14 amino acids. CDR3 coding DNA: TGTGCCAGCAGCTTTGGGGGGGCCCCAGATACGCAGTATTTT. Residues: CASSFGGAPDTQYF.

The count of this clone is one. The chain joins TRBV15 to TRBJ1-6; D may be TRBD1 (5 bases). Germline lookup yields CDR1 LNHNV and CDR2 YYDKDF (reference sequence). The ends were cut back, 0 bases at V and 9 bases at J, with 12 bases in the middle. This CDR3 is built from 15 residues. CDR3 sequence: CATSRDKGSTSPLHF. The CDR3 DNA reads TGTGCCACCAGCAGAGATAAGGGGTCTACTTCACCCCTCCACTTT.

The rearrangement joins TRBV19 to TRBJ1-4, with D possibly being TRBD1 (6 bases). This CDR3 has 15 residues. V was trimmed by 4 bases and J by 5 bases, leaving 14 bases between them. Germline assignment: CDR1 LNHDA and CDR2 SQIVND (reference sequence). Here the CDR3 reads CASSTQQGSNEKLFF. CDR3 bases: TGTGCCAGTAGTACACAACAGGGCTCCAATGAAAAACTGTTTTTT.

For the CDR3, the DNA is TGTGCCAGCAGGTCCAGGGGTAGCGGCAATCAGCCCCAGCATTTT. Its protein product is CASRSRGSGNQPQHF. This chain uses TRBV3-1 (or the pseudogene TRBV3-2) with TRBJ1-5, with D possibly TRBD1 on 6 matching bases. Trimming stripped 6 bases from V and 2 bases from J, with 14 bases between. The CDR3 is made up of 15 amino acids. CDR1 LGHDT and CDR2 YNNKEL come from the germline V gene (reference sequence).

V usage is TRBV7-9 and J usage is TRBJ1-6; TRBD1 agrees at 7 bases. J was trimmed by 0 bases and V by 10 bases; bases with no gene match: 9. From germline, CDR1 is SEHNR and CDR2 FQNEAQ (reference sequence). This CDR3 is built from 16 residues. The CDR3 DNA reads TGTGCCACTCAAGGGGACAGCAGCTCCTATAATTCACCCCTCCACTTT. It codes for CATQGDSSSYNSPLHF.

The chain carries TRBV4-1 and TRBJ1-1; 9 nucleotides line up with TRBD1. The germline CDR1 and CDR2 sequences are MGHRA and YSYEKL. This CDR3 has 15 amino acids. V was clipped by 4 bases and J by 3 bases; unmatched bases: 6. CDR3 loop: CASSLGQGGYTEAFF. CDR3 DNA: TGCGCCAGCAGCCTGGGACAGGGCGGGTACACTGAAGCTTTCTTT.

The chain carries TRBV7-9 and TRBJ2-3, with D unresolved. The germline V gene encodes CDR1 SEHNR and CDR2 FQNEAQ (reference sequence). Deletions cut 6 bases from V and 0 bases from J, with 7 bases between. This CDR3 comprises 13 residues. CDR3 sequence reads: CASRSPSTDTQYF. The CDR3, as DNA: TGTGCCAGCAGGTCCCCTAGCACAGATACGCAGTATTTT.

The CDR3: CASSLGQGRAGYTF. CDR3 DNA: TGTGCCAGCAGCCTAGGACAGGGTCGGGCTGGCTACACCTTC. The chain joins TRBV5-4 to TRBJ1-2; 8 positions agree with TRBD1. In germline, CDR1 is SGHNT, CDR2 YYREEE (reference sequence). V lost 4 bases and J lost 7; bases outside the gene matches: 9. This CDR3 comprises 14 residues.

This chain connects TRBV5-4 to TRBJ2-5, with 9 bases identical to TRBD2. The germline gives CDR1 SGHNT, CDR2 YYREEE (reference sequence). This CDR3 spans 16 amino acids. After removal of 4 bases from V and 2 bases from J, the junction contained 9 bases not matched to a gene. The CDR3 DNA follows: TGTGCCAGCAGCCCGGAGCCGGCGGGGGGGCAAGAGACCCAGTACTTC. Amino acids: CASSPEPAGGQETQYF.

The chain carries TRBV5-4 and TRBJ2-7; the match to TRBD2 covers 8 bases. With 2 bases clipped from V and 2 bases from J, the junction kept 3 bases outside the gene matches. The CDR3 has 14 residues. Germline loops: CDR1 SGHNT, CDR2 YYREEE (reference sequence). In DNA form, the CDR3 reads TGTGCCAGCAGCTTAGACGGGGGGGCCTACGAGCAGTACTTC. It encodes CASSLDGGAYEQYF.

This rearrangement joins TRBV18 to TRBJ2-7; no reliable D call. V lost 9 bases, J lost 0 bases, and 12 bases lay in between. This CDR3 contains 13 residues. Germline-derived CDR1 and CDR2 are KGHSH and LQKENI. Here the CDR3 reads CASSSTVSYEQYF. The CDR3 region has the DNA TGTGCCAGTTCATCCACGGTCTCCTACGAGCAGTACTTC.

This clone was detected only a few times. The V call is TRBV9, the J call TRBJ2-2; D is unresolved. Trimming stripped 0 bases from V and 0 bases from J, with 12 bases between. Germline assignment: CDR1 SGDLS and CDR2 YYNGEE. The CDR3 runs 17 residues. The CDR3 DNA reads TGTGCCAGCAGCGTAGGTGGCGGCTACGCGAACACCGGGGAGCTGTTTTTT. This sequence encodes CASSVGGGYANTGELFF.

The chain links TRBV12-5 to TRBJ1-5; no reliable D call. This CDR3 contains 15 residues. Looked up from germline, CDR1 is LGHNT and CDR2 is FRNRAP. Trimming stripped 6 bases from V and 1 base from J, with 13 bases between. As DNA, the CDR3 is TGTGCTAGTGGCGAGGTGGGTCCGAGCAATCAGCCCCAGCATTTT. It encodes CASGEVGPSNQPQHF.

DNA of the CDR3: TGTGCCAGCAGCCCGGACACCTACAATGAGCAGTTCTTC. Amino acid sequence: CASSPDTYNEQFF. This chain connects TRBV5-6 to TRBJ2-1, with D tentatively TRBD1 (5 bases). With 4 bases removed from V and 2 bases from J, the gap between germline ends came to 7 bases. The germline V gene has CDR1 SGHDT and CDR2 YYEEEE. CDR3 length: 13 amino acids.

The chain joins TRBV15 to TRBJ1-1; the D is unclear. This CDR3 has 12 residues. The germline CDR1 and CDR2 sequences are LNHNV and YYDKDF (reference sequence). V lost 8 bases to trimming and J lost 1 base, with 8 bases between them. In DNA form, the CDR3 reads TGTGCCACCGGACTGAAGAACACTGAAGCTTTCTTT. This encodes CATGLKNTEAFF.

This chain links TRBV30 with TRBJ1-5; possibly TRBD1 for D (6 bases). Looked up from germline, CDR1 is GTSNPN and CDR2 is SVGIG (reference sequence). This CDR3 region has 15 residues. Trimming cost V 3 bases and J 0 bases, with 12 bases left between them. This CDR3 is CAWRPTGYSNQPQHF. CDR3 in DNA: TGTGCCTGGAGGCCCACAGGGTATAGCAATCAGCCCCAGCATTTT.

The genes are TRBV2 and TRBJ1-6, with D hard to call. Germline V CDR1 and CDR2: SNHLY, FYNNEI. CDR3 size: 13 residues. V was trimmed by 8 bases and J by 7 bases, leaving 12 bases between them. CDR3 region: CASEAESNSPLHF. Here the CDR3 DNA reads TGTGCCAGCGAGGCCGAATCGAATTCACCCCTCCACTTT.

This chain links TRBV3-1 (or the pseudogene TRBV3-2) with TRBJ1-2, with D perhaps TRBD1 (6 bases). CDR3 length: 14 residues. Trimming shortened V by 4 bases and J by 4 bases, and 13 bases separated the two germline ends. Germline V CDR1 and CDR2: LGHDT, YNNKEL (reference sequence). This CDR3 reads CASSLTGMGYGYTF. DNA of the CDR3: TGTGCCAGCAGCCTTACAGGGATGGGCTATGGCTACACCTTC.

This clone was recorded once. The chain carries TRBV11-1 and TRBJ1-1; D might be TRBD1 (6 bases). This CDR3 has 13 amino acids. The germline V gene has CDR1 SGHAT and CDR2 FQDESV (reference sequence). V was pared by 1 base and J by 8 bases, with 11 bases between. For the CDR3, the DNA is TGTGCCAGCAGCTTAGGCAGGGGCCTCGAAGCTTTCTTT. It codes for CASSLGRGLEAFF.

The CDR3 here is CASSSYVTEAFF. The CDR3 region has the DNA TGTGCCAGCAGTTCCTACGTCACTGAAGCTTTCTTT. This chain links TRBV12-3 or TRBV12-4 with TRBJ1-1; D gene ambiguous. Trimming took off 4 bases at V and 4 bases at J, with 7 bases between the two ends. The CDR3 has 12 amino acids.